Listed below are T cell receptor beta chains from one sample, sequenced in a study of response to subunit inactivated influenza vaccine. TCRdb re-analysed the RT-PCR reads in MiXCR, keeping a single row per CDR3 protein. The table lists more than 550,000 distinct CDR3 sequences, approximately 11% of them singletons. This sample also appeared in a second study, on T cells expressing NK-cell markers.

Material: PBMCs from blood, obtained on the day of vaccination. These receptor sequences come from a man in his fifties or sixties who received an inactivated influenza vaccine. Both conserved end residues are part of each CDR3. Each record gives: clone size, CDR3 length, V gene, J gene, D gene, CDR3 DNA, CDR3 protein. The D gene is left open where the match is weak. The listing skips clone size in some rows; elsewhere it reads once, few, many or a size class.

few	14	TRBV5-1	TRBJ2-2	-	TGCGCCAGCAGCTTGGAGGGTTACACCGGGGAGCTGTTTTTT	CASSLEGYTGELFF
few	15	TRBV5-1	TRBJ2-6	-	TGCGCCAGCAGCCCGGCCGGATCTGGGGCCAACGTCCTGACTTTC	CASSPAGSGANVLTF
few	16	TRBV11-2	TRBJ2-1	TRBD1	TGTGCCAGCAGCTTAGAGGTGACAGGGACCTACAATGAGCAGTTCTTC	CASSLEVTGTYNEQFF
-	18	TRBV28	TRBJ2-1	TRBD2	TGTGCCAGCAGTTCACCTTTCGCCGGGACTAGCAAATACAATGAGCAGTTCTTC	CASSSPFAGTSKYNEQFF
many	15	TRBV12-3/TRBV12-4	TRBJ2-1	-	TGTGCCAGCAGTCCGACCTTTTTTCTATACAATGAGCAGTTCTTC	CASSPTFFLYNEQFF
many	13	TRBV21-1	TRBJ2-5	-	TGTGCCAGTTCCGGGACCTCTTATAAGACCCAGTACTTC	CASSGTSYKTQYF
few	15	TRBV20-1	TRBJ1-1	-	TGCAGTGCTCCTCTCCCGGGACATTGGAACACTGAAGCTTTCTTT	CSAPLPGHWNTEAFF
few	16	TRBV5-5	TRBJ2-1	TRBD2	TGTGCCAGCAGCCCGGACGGGGGGTGGTCCTACAATGAGCAGTTCTTC	CASSPDGGWSYNEQFF
few	14	TRBV20-1	TRBJ2-2	TRBD2	TGCAGTGCTGGACTAGCGGGAAGGTCCGGGGAGCTGTTTTTT	CSAGLAGRSGELFF
many	14	TRBV5-1	TRBJ2-5	-	TGCGCCAGCAGCTTGGAAGGGCGGGAAGAGACCCAGTACTTC	CASSLEGREETQYF
-	14	TRBV7-2	TRBJ2-7	TRBD2	TGTGCCAGCAGCTTGCTAGCGGGATACTACGAGCAGTACTTC	CASSLLAGYYEQYF
many	13	TRBV12-3/TRBV12-4	TRBJ2-2	-	TGTGCCAGCAGTTTATTGGCCACCCGGGAGCTGTTTTTT	CASSLLATRELFF
-	15	TRBV12-3/TRBV12-4	TRBJ2-2	-	TGTGCCAGCAGTTTCCCAGAAATGAACACCGGGGAGCTGTTTTTT	CASSFPEMNTGELFF
-	14	TRBV13	TRBJ1-1	-	TGTGCCAGCAGCTTACGGGGCTGGAGCACTGAAGCTTTCTTT	CASSLRGWSTEAFF
few	16	TRBV4-2	TRBJ2-2	TRBD2	TGTGCCAGCAGCCAACCTTTCAGCGGGAGATCGAGGGAGCTGTTTTTT	CASSQPFSGRSRELFF
few	15	TRBV12-3/TRBV12-4	TRBJ2-2	TRBD2	TGTGCCAGCAAGGGTCTAGCGGGAAGAGGTGGGGAGCTGTTTTTT	CASKGLAGRGGELFF
few	14	TRBV10-3	TRBJ2-5	-	TGTGCCATCAGTCCTAATGGGGGCAGGGAGACCCAGTACTTC	CAISPNGGRETQYF
many	13	TRBV20-1	TRBJ2-5	-	TGCAGTGCCGTTAGCGGACCAAAAGAGACCCAGTACTTC	CSAVSGPKETQYF
many	15	TRBV27	TRBJ1-5	TRBD1	TGTGCCAGCAGTACCGGGACAGGGGCGAATCAGCCCCAGCATTTT	CASSTGTGANQPQHF
-	16	TRBV4-2	TRBJ2-7	-	TGTGCCAGCAGCCATCACGGTCAAACCTCCTCCTACGAGCAGTACTTC	CASSHHGQTSSYEQYF
many	14	TRBV3-1	TRBJ2-7	-	TGTGCCAGCAGCCAAGATCTCTCCTTCGGACCGCTGTACTTC	CASSQDLSFGPLYF
many	12	TRBV12-3/TRBV12-4	TRBJ2-2	-	TGTGCCAGCAGCCGGAACACCGGGGAGCTGTTTTTT	CASSRNTGELFF
-	14	TRBV12-3/TRBV12-4	TRBJ1-5	-	TGTGCCAGCACCTCGACATTAGGCAATCAGCCCCAGCATTTT	CASTSTLGNQPQHF
few	15	TRBV4-2	TRBJ2-1	-	TGTGCCAGCAGCCAAGAAAGCAACTCCTACAATGAGCAGTTCTTC	CASSQESNSYNEQFF
-	15	TRBV5-1	TRBJ1-6	-	TGCGCCAGCAGCCAGTCCACAGACAATAATTCACCCCTCCACTTT	CASSQSTDNNSPLHF
few	13	TRBV7-2	TRBJ2-7	-	TGTGCCAGCAGCTTACCACAGGGTTACGAGCAGTACTTC	CASSLPQGYEQYF
few	12	TRBV12-3/TRBV12-4	TRBJ1-4	-	TGTGCCAGCCCAAGGCGGGGTGAAAAACTGTTTTTT	CASPRRGEKLFF
few	14	TRBV7-2	TRBJ2-7	TRBD2	TGTGCCAGCAGCTTAGGGGCAGGGAGGGACGAGCAGTACTTC	CASSLGAGRDEQYF
-	11	TRBV6-2/TRBV6-3	TRBJ2-7	-	TGTGCCAGCAGTTACCCCCACGAGCAGTACTTC	CASSYPHEQYF
-	16	TRBV5-1	TRBJ1-1	-	TGCGCCAGCAGCGCCCTGGCGTTGGCAGCTGGCACTGAAGCTTTCTTT	CASSALALAAGTEAFF
few	13	TRBV27	TRBJ2-2	-	TGTGCCAGCAAATGGGGTACAACCGGGGAGCTGTTTTTT	CASKWGTTGELFF
many	13	TRBV10-3	TRBJ1-1	TRBD1	TGTGCCACCAAACAGGGGGCGAACACTGAAGCTTTCTTT	CATKQGANTEAFF
-	14	TRBV3-1	TRBJ1-5	-	TGTGCCAGCAGCCAAGGAGCGAACAATCAGCCCCAGCATTTT	CASSQGANNQPQHF
few	13	TRBV28	TRBJ2-7	-	TGTGCCAGCAGTCTGACGACTCTCATAGAGCAGTACTTC	CASSLTTLIEQYF
-	14	TRBV12-3/TRBV12-4	TRBJ1-5	-	TGTGCCAGCAGTTTTCTGTCGGGAAATCAGCCCCAGCATTTT	CASSFLSGNQPQHF
-	16	TRBV5-6	TRBJ2-1	TRBD2	TGTGCCAGCAGCCAAGGGGCTAGCGGGGTATACAATGAGCAGTTCTTC	CASSQGASGVYNEQFF
few	13	TRBV12-3/TRBV12-4	TRBJ2-2	-	TGTGCCAGCAGGGGGCTAGGCGCCGGGGAGCTGTTTTTT	CASRGLGAGELFF
-	20	TRBV4-1	TRBJ2-1	TRBD2	TGCGCCAGCAGCCCCGTCGCCCCGGGACTAGCGGGAGCGTCCTACAATGAGCAGTTCTTC	CASSPVAPGLAGASYNEQFF
-	16	TRBV28	TRBJ2-7	TRBD1	TGTGCCAGCAGTCCCTCCCCGGGACAGGGGTTTGGTTTGCCCTACTTC	CASSPSPGQGFGLPYF
-	14	TRBV27	TRBJ1-6	TRBD1	TGTGCCAGCAGTTCGGGACAGGGGTTGTCACCCCTCCACTTT	CASSSGQGLSPLHF
many	13	TRBV6-2/TRBV6-3	TRBJ2-3	-	TGTGCCAGCAGTCGTCTAGCATCCGATACGCAGTATTTT	CASSRLASDTQYF
-	15	TRBV20-1	TRBJ2-5	-	TGCAGTGCTAGAGATCCGGGGTCCGGATCGGAGACCCAGTACTTC	CSARDPGSGSETQYF
-	14	TRBV27	TRBJ2-5	TRBD1	TGTGCCAGCAGTCGCTGGGACAGTCAAGAGACCCAGTACTTC	CASSRWDSQETQYF
few	13	TRBV6-5	TRBJ1-1	-	TGTGCCAGCAGTTTCCACTTGGGCACTGAAGCTTTCTTT	CASSFHLGTEAFF